The TCR beta chain under discussion was sequenced for a study of shared clonotypes between healthy human individuals. Across the study: The donors, a couple of women and a few men, were aged 18 to 49. Findings of the study overall: Clonotypes which were not shared had lower generation probabilities than clonotypes that all four donors shared.

The CDR3 consists of 14 residues. The germline CDR1 and CDR2 sequences are GTSNPN and SVGIG (reference sequence). The V end was cut by 0 bases, the J end by 0 bases, with 8 bases between. About this clone itself: What it recognizes is unknown.

This was a deep-level run. Libraries were prepared by immunoSEQ multiplex PCR; TCRdb keeps only in-frame clonotypes and omits some of them. The sample holds 2 million to 3 million clones, 93% seen once. This TCR came from a man aged 18 to 30 in good health. Some clones in this sample may be carry-over from other donors' samples. The sequenced material came from naive CD4+ T cells from PBMCs. Subset meaning: CD45RA+ positively selected. The gene calls are TRBV30 and TRBJ2-5, with unresolved D. As DNA, the CDR3 is TGTGCCTGGAGTGTGGAACAGTACCAAGAGACCCAGTACTTC. Translation gives CAWSVEQYQETQYF.